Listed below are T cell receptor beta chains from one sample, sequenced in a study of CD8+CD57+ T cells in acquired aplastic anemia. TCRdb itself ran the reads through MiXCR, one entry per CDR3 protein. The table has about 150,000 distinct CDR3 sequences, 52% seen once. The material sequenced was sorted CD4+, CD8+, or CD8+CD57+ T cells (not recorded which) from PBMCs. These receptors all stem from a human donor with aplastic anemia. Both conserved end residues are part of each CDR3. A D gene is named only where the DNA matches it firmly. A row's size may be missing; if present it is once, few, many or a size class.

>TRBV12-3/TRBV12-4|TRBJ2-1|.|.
TGTGCCAGCAGCAGGGATGAGCAGTTCTTC
CASSRDEQFF
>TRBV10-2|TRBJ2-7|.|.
TGCGCCAGCACCTCGTCCCCAGGGAGCTCCCACGAGCAGTACTTC
CASTSSPGSSHEQYF
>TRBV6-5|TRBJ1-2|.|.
TGTGCCAGCAGTTACTCATGGGGCGCGGATTATGGCTACACCTTC
CASSYSWGADYGYTF
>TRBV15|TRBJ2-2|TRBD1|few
TGTGCCACCAGCAACAGGGGCGTCGCGAACACCGGGGAGCTGTTTTTT
CATSNRGVANTGELFF
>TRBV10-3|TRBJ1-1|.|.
TGTGCCATCAGTGGGACAGTAGACGTGAGCACTGAAGCTTTCTTT
CAISGTVDVSTEAFF
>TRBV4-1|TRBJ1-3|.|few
TGCGCCAGCAGCCAAGATGGGGGCTCTGGAAACACCATATATTTT
CASSQDGGSGNTIYF
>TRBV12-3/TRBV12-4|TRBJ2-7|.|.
TGTGCCAGCCATCAGGACGGCAGCTCCTACGAGCAGTACTTC
CASHQDGSSYEQYF
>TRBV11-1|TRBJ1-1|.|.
TGTGCCAGCAGTCTAGTGGGCAGGGGAATGAACACTGAAGCTTTCTTT
CASSLVGRGMNTEAFF
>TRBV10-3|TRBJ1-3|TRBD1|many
TGTGCCATCATGGGACAGACCTATGGCTACACCATATATTTT
CAIMGQTYGYTIYF
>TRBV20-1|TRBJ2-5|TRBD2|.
TGCAGTGCTAGTCATAGCGGGGGTGGGAGAGAGACCCAGTACTTC
CSASHSGGGRETQYF
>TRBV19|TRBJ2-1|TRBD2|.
TGTGCCAGTAGTATAGTGGGACTAGCGGGGCACAATGAGCAGTTCTTC
CASSIVGLAGHNEQFF
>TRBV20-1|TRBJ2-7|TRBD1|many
TGCAGTGCTCATGGACAGGGCCTCTACGAGCAGTACTTC
CSAHGQGLYEQYF
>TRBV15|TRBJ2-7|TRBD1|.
TGTGCCACCAGCAGTTCCATCGGGACAGGAAACTACGAGCAGTACTTC
CATSSSIGTGNYEQYF
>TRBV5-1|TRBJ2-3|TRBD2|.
TGCGCCAGCAGCTTTCGGCTAGCGGGAGGTTACGGCACAGATACGCAGTATTTT
CASSFRLAGGYGTDTQYF
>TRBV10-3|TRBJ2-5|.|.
TGTGCCATCAGTGAGTCCACTTTTGAGACCCAGTACTTC
CAISESTFETQYF
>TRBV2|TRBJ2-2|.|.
TGTGCCAGCAGAGCGGGACAGCAGACCGGGGAGCTGTTTTTT
CASRAGQQTGELFF
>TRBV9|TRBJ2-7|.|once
TGTGCCAGCAGCGTAGACACAGGAACCTACGAGCAGTACTTC
CASSVDTGTYEQYF
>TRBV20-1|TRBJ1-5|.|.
TGCAGTGCGAGAGCGTTTACTCAGCCCCAGCATTTT
CSARAFTQPQHF
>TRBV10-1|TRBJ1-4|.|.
TGCGCCAGCAGTGATGGATCTTCTGAAAAACTGTTTTTT
CASSDGSSEKLFF
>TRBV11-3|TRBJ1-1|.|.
TGTGCCAGCAGCGTCCGGGAGGACACTGAAGCTTTCTTT
CASSVREDTEAFF
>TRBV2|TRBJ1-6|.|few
TGTGCCAGTTCGGAGAATTCACCCCTCCACTTT
CASSENSPLHF
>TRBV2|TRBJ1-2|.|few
TGTGCCAGCAGTGACAAACAGCCCTATGGCTACACCTTC
CASSDKQPYGYTF
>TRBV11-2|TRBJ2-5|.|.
TGTGCCAGCAGCCAACTAAACCCGGGAGCTCCTCAAGAGACCCAGTACTTC
CASSQLNPGAPQETQYF
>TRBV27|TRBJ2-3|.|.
TGTGCCAGCAGTTTATCGGGTCCTCCCTCAGTTGATACGCAGTATTTT
CASSLSGPPSVDTQYF
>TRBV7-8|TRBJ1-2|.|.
TGTGCCAGCAGCTTTTCCGGGGACCCGGGCTACACCTTC
CASSFSGDPGYTF
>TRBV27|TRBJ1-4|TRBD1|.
TGTGCCAGCAGTTCGGACAGGGCCGAAAAACTGTTTTTT
CASSSDRAEKLFF
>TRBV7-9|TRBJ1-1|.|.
TGTGCCAGCAGGGAGCTCCGGACTGAAGCTTTCTTT
CASRELRTEAFF
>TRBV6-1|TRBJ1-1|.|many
TGTGCCGGCAGCCTCGGGTTAGGGACTGAAGCTTTCTTT
CAGSLGLGTEAFF
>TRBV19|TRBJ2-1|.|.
TGTGCCAGCCTGGGGCACTTAAGCTCCTACAATGAGCAGTTCTTC
CASLGHLSSYNEQFF
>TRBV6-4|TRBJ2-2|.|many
TGTGCCAGCAGCCCCTTAGGCAACGGTGGCGGGGAGCTGTTTTTT
CASSPLGNGGGELFF
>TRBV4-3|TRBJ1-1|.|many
TGCGCCAGCAGCCAAGACTGGGCGGTGAACACTGAAGCTTTCTTT
CASSQDWAVNTEAFF
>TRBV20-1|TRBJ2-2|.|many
TGCAGTGCTAGAGAACGACAGGTGAACACCGGGGAGCTGTTTTTT
CSARERQVNTGELFF
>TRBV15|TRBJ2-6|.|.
TGTGCCACCAGCAGAACAAGTACTAGCTTTTTCTCTGGGGCCAACGTCCTGACTTTC
CATSRTSTSFFSGANVLTF
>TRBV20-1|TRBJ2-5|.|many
TGCAGTGCCCCCCAGGGAGAGGGAGAGACCCAGTACTTC
CSAPQGEGETQYF
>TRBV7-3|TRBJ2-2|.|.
TGTGCCAGCAGCCCCGACATTCTGGGGGAGCTGTTTTTT
CASSPDILGELFF
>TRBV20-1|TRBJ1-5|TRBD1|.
TGCAGTGCTAGGCAAGGGGGCGAGATTGAGCCCCAGCATTTT
CSARQGGEIEPQHF
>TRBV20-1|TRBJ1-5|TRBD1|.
TGCAGTGCGTCGAGACAGGGGGGTAGCTATAGCAATCAGCCCCAGCATTTT
CSASRQGGSYSNQPQHF
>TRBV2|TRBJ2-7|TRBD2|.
TGTGCCAGCAGTGAAGGGAAGTTAGCGGGAGGGCTGGACGAGCAGTACTTC
CASSEGKLAGGLDEQYF
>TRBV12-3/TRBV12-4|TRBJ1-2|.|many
TGTGCCAGCAGTTCCGCGCGCTATGGCTACACCTTC
CASSSARYGYTF
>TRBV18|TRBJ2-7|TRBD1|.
TGTGCCAGCTCGGAGGACAGGGGGCGATTTGAGCAGTACTTC
CASSEDRGRFEQYF
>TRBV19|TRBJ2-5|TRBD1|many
TGTGCCAGTAAGCCAGGGGGACGGGAGACCCAGTACTTC
CASKPGGRETQYF
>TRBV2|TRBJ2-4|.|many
TGTGCCAGCTTCGGAGGACCGGTGGACATTCAGTACTTC
CASFGGPVDIQYF
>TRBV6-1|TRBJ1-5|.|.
TGTGCCAGCAGCCCCGGGAAGGGATATAGCAATCAGCCCCAGCATTTT
CASSPGKGYSNQPQHF
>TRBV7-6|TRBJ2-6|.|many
TGTGCCAGCAGCGAACAAATAGCTACGTACTCTGGGGCCAACGTCCTGACTTTC
CASSEQIATYSGANVLTF
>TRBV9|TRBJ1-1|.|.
TGTGCCAGCAGCGTAGGGGACACTGAAGCTTTCTTT
CASSVGDTEAFF
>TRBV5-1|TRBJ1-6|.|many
TGCGCCAGCAGCCCTTGGGGGACATCGGGCAGGGATTCACCCCTCCACTTT
CASSPWGTSGRDSPLHF
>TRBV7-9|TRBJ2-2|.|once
TGTGCCAGCACCTCACGGACTGGCGCCGGGGAGCTGTTTTTT
CASTSRTGAGELFF
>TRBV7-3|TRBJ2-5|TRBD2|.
TGTGCCAGCAGCCCCTCGGGGGGTCTATGGGAGACCCAGTACTTC
CASSPSGGLWETQYF
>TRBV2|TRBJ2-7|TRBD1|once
TGTGCCAGCAGGAGGGGGCAGCGCGAGCAGTACTTC
CASRRGQREQYF
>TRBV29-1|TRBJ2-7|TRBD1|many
TGCAGCGGGACAGGGGTTGGGCACGAGCAGTACTTC
CSGTGVGHEQYF
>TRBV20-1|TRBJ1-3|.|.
TGCAGTGCTCCCACGAGCGTCTCTGGAAACACCATGTATTTT
CSAPTSVSGNTMYF
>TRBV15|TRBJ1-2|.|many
TGTGCCACCAGCAGGGGGACACAGGATTATAACTATGGCTACACCTTC
CATSRGTQDYNYGYTF
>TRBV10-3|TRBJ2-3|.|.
TGTGCCATCAGTGAGTGGACAGGCACAGATACGCAGTATTTT
CAISEWTGTDTQYF
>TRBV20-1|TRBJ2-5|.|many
TGCAGTGCGAGGGACCTCCCCGGGACTCCCCTGGAGACCCAGTACTTC
CSARDLPGTPLETQYF
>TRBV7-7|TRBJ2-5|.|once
TGTGCTAGCAGCTTAGGTGGCAGCAGAGAGACCCAGTACTTC
CASSLGGSRETQYF